The 25 T cell receptor beta chains reported below all come from one sample, sequenced in a study of T cell repertoires and Cas9 in healthy adults. Data came from immunoSEQ multiplex PCR; TCRdb stores just in-frame clones and leaves some out. The sample holds tens of thousands of clones, about 90% seen once. Sequenced: CD4+ effector T cells (CD127+, CD25-, CD137-, CD154-) from PBMCs; culture status not recorded. The receptor set was obtained from a human donor in good health.

V and J are TRBV4-2 and TRBJ2-3; 8 bases align to TRBD2. Trimming cost V 4 bases and J 1 base; bases outside gene matches: 10. Germline V lookup: CDR1 LGHNA, CDR2 YNFKEQ. The CDR3 extends over 17 amino acids. This chain's CDR3 is CASSPPRGAQGTDTQYF. Written as DNA, the CDR3 is TGTGCCAGCAGCCCACCGCGGGGGGCTCAGGGCACAGATACGCAGTATTTT.

The chain employs TRBV5-1 and TRBJ2-1; 7 positions match TRBD2. Per germline, CDR1 SGHRS and CDR2 YFSETQ. Trimming removed 0 bases from V and 1 base from J; junction bases left unmatched: 7. There are 17 residues in the CDR3. The CDR3 protein is CASSLALGGGSYNEQFF. As DNA, the CDR3 is TGCGCCAGCAGCTTGGCCCTAGGCGGGGGTTCCTACAATGAGCAGTTCTTC.

The chain has TRBV5-4 and TRBJ2-7, with D unresolved. Germline loops: CDR1 SGHNT, CDR2 YYREEE (reference sequence). This CDR3 contains 16 residues. Trimming stripped 4 bases from V and 3 bases from J, with 20 bases between. The CDR3 sequence is CASSPGPGPVIYEQYF. The CDR3 DNA reads as TGTGCCAGCAGCCCGGGCCCTGGGCCGGTGATCTACGAGCAGTACTTC.

This clone occurred once. The chain couples TRBV7-9 to TRBJ2-6, with D possibly matching TRBD2 (5 bases). Germline V gives CDR1 SEHNR, CDR2 FQNEAQ (reference sequence). V was clipped by 0 bases and J by 4 bases, with 13 bases between them. CDR3 length equals 17 residues. Here the CDR3 DNA reads TGTGCCAGCAGCTTAGCGGTAGCGAGGGCCGGGGCCAACGTCCTGACTTTC. This codes for CASSLAVARAGANVLTF.

The chain uses TRBV29-1 and TRBJ2-2; D ambiguous. Germline-derived CDR1 and CDR2 are SQVTM and ANQGSEA. Trimming removed 4 bases at V and 5 bases at J, with 11 bases between. There are 13 residues in the CDR3. The CDR3 DNA sequence: TGCAGCGTTGGCTTAGGAGTGACCGGGGAGCTGTTTTTT. This encodes CSVGLGVTGELFF.

The J gene is TRBJ1-1, the V gene TRBV5-4; tentative D call: TRBD1 (5 bases). With 4 bases removed from V and 4 bases from J, the gap between germline ends came to 14 bases. The germline gives CDR1 SGHNT, CDR2 YYREEE (reference sequence). This CDR3 region has 14 residues. The CDR3 reads CASSTRGQSTEAFF. The CDR3 nucleotides read TGTGCCAGCAGCACCCGGGGCCAGAGCACTGAAGCTTTCTTT.

The gene calls are TRBV19 and TRBJ1-2; the D is unclear. V gave up 4 bases and J gave up 4 bases, with 13 bases separating them. Looked up from germline, CDR1 is LNHDA and CDR2 is SQIVND (reference sequence). The CDR3 spans 14 residues. The CDR3 DNA is TGTGCCAGTAGTAGTCAGGTTAGAGGCTATGGCTACACCTTC. Translated, it gives CASSSQVRGYGYTF.

CDR3 DNA: TGTGCCAGTAGAGGAGGGTTGAACTATGGCTACACCTTC. This encodes CASRGGLNYGYTF. This chain connects TRBV19 to TRBJ1-2, with unresolved D. The V end lost 6 bases, the J end lost 2 bases, and 10 bases lay between the germline ends. This CDR3 has 13 amino acids. Germline CDR1 is LNHDA and CDR2 is SQIVND (reference sequence). The complete variable domain, with remaining parts taken from reference TRBV19 and TRBJ1-2, reads DGGITQSPKYLFRKEGQNVTLSCEQNLNHDAMYWYRQDPGQGLRLIYYSQIVNDFQKGDIAEGYSVSREKKESFPLTVTSAQKNPTAFYLCASRGGLNYGYTFGSGTRLTVV.

V is TRBV5-1 and J is TRBJ1-4; TRBD1 matches 7 bases. The V gene end was trimmed by 1 base and the J gene end by 8 bases; junction bases not matched to a gene: 8. The V gene's germline CDR1 is SGHRS and CDR2 YFSETQ. The CDR3 loop spans 15 amino acids. The CDR3 loop reads CASSLNGDREEKLFF. The DNA of the CDR3 is TGCGCCAGCAGCTTGAATGGCGACAGGGAAGAAAAACTGTTTTTT.

This chain uses TRBV28 with TRBJ1-4; D gene unclear. V was trimmed by 6 bases and J by 7 bases, leaving 18 bases between them. The germline CDR1 and CDR2 sequences are MDHEN and SYDVKM. This CDR3 comprises 15 residues. CDR3 coding DNA: TGTGCCAGCAGCCTCCCAGGACGGTGGGGTGAAAAACTGTTTTTT. It encodes CASSLPGRWGEKLFF.

The chain employs TRBV2 and TRBJ1-2; the match to TRBD1 covers 8 bases. The CDR3 sequence is 17 residues long. V was pared by 3 bases and J by 4 bases, with 13 bases of the junction left unmatched. Germline-derived CDR1 and CDR2 are SNHLY and FYNNEI. The CDR3 DNA reads TGTGCCAGCAGTGACATGATACAGGGGGGAATCGGCTATGGCTACACCTTC. Residues: CASSDMIQGGIGYGYTF.

The chain carries TRBV7-9 and TRBJ1-5, with a possible D match to TRBD1 (5 bases). The CDR3 contains 13 residues. CDR1 is SEHNR and CDR2 is FQNEAQ in the germline V gene (reference sequence). The V end lost 5 bases, the J end lost 4 bases, and 9 bases lay between the germline ends. In DNA form, the CDR3 reads TGTGCCAGCAGCAGTGGGGGAAATCAGCCCCAGCATTTT. This gives the protein CASSSGGNQPQHF.

The chain is built from TRBV7-2 and TRBJ2-2, with 8 nucleotides matching TRBD2. After removal of 5 bases from V and 2 bases from J, the junction contained 13 bases not matched to a gene. This CDR3 is built from 18 residues. From germline, CDR1 is SGHTA and CDR2 FQGNSA. The CDR3 here is CASSTTRDSGVNTGELFF. Written as DNA, the CDR3 is TGTGCCAGCAGCACCACCCGCGATAGCGGGGTCAACACCGGGGAGCTGTTTTTT.

The chain uses TRBV4-1 and TRBJ2-5; D remains ambiguous. V lost 0 bases, J lost 5 bases, and 4 bases lay in between. The germline gives CDR1 MGHRA, CDR2 YSYEKL. This CDR3 contains 12 residues. CDR3 amino acids: CASSQERETQYF. In DNA, the CDR3 is TGCGCCAGCAGCCAAGAACGGGAGACCCAGTACTTC.

The rearrangement joins TRBV27 to TRBJ2-2; the D is unclear. The CDR3 covers 15 residues. Deletions cut 2 bases from V and 2 bases from J, with 9 bases between. The germline CDR1 and CDR2 sequences are MNHEY and SMNVEV (reference sequence). For the CDR3, the DNA is TGTGCCAGCAGTTTACGTGGAGCTAACACCGGGGAGCTGTTTTTT. Translating it yields CASSLRGANTGELFF.

The chain carries TRBV10-3 and TRBJ2-3; D is possibly TRBD1 (6 bases). The germline V and J ends were trimmed by 5 bases and 5 bases, with 20 bases remaining between them. The CDR3 sequence is 16 residues long. Germline assignment: CDR1 ENHRY and CDR2 SYGVKD. The CDR3 is CAISPRPPGARDTQYF. Written as DNA, the CDR3 is TGTGCCATCAGTCCCAGGCCACCAGGGGCAAGAGATACGCAGTATTTT.

This clone has just a few counts. The chain combines TRBV5-8 with TRBJ2-1; 10 bases are a match to TRBD2. Germline values: CDR1 SGHTS, CDR2 YDEGEE. The CDR3 consists of 16 residues. The V and J ends lost 3 bases and 2 bases, in that order; junction bases with no gene match: 5. CDR3 loop: CASSSQAGGPYNEQFF. The DNA for the CDR3 is TGTGCCAGCAGCTCCCAAGCGGGGGGGCCCTACAATGAGCAGTTCTTC.

This clone was picked up a small number of times. The chain uses TRBV4-2 and TRBJ1-5; D unclear. Germline V gene data show CDR1 as LGHNA and CDR2 as YNFKEQ. The V and J ends lost 0 bases and 0 bases respectively, with 6 bases between them. This CDR3 region has 15 residues. The CDR3 is CASSQDRHSNQPQHF. The CDR3 DNA reads as TGTGCCAGCAGCCAAGATCGGCATAGCAATCAGCCCCAGCATTTT.

V usage is TRBV5-1 and J usage is TRBJ1-1, with D unresolved. The germline V gene has CDR1 SGHRS and CDR2 YFSETQ. This CDR3 has 14 amino acids. V shed 0 bases and J shed 3 bases, with 9 bases lying between them. The CDR3 coding sequence is TGCGCCAGCAGCTTGGCCCCGGGTGACACTGAAGCTTTCTTT. It yields the protein CASSLAPGDTEAFF.

V usage is TRBV19 and J usage is TRBJ2-5, with 10 bases fitting TRBD1. CDR1 and CDR2 (germline): LNHDA, SQIVND (reference sequence). The V and J ends lost 5 bases and 4 bases, in that order; junction bases with no gene match: 7. The CDR3 totals 15 residues. CDR3 nucleotides: TGTGCCAGTAGTCCTACCGGGACAGGGGCAGAGACCCAGTACTTC. It codes for CASSPTGTGAETQYF.

This clone was observed a single time. The chain combines TRBV7-9 with TRBJ2-4; TRBD2 is a possible D gene (6 bases). Trimming left V 4 bases short and J 8 bases short, with 21 bases between. Looked up from germline, CDR1 is SEHNR and CDR2 is FQNEAQ (reference sequence). The CDR3 runs to 16 residues. In DNA, the CDR3 is TGTGCCAGCAGCTCTTTAAGACCCGGGACTTCGGACATTCAGTACTTC. Its protein is CASSSLRPGTSDIQYF.

The rearrangement joins TRBV10-1 to TRBJ1-6; D is possibly TRBD1 (5 bases). The V end was cut by 2 bases, the J end by 7 bases, with 9 bases between. Germline V gene data show CDR1 as WNHNN and CDR2 as SYGVQD (reference sequence). This CDR3 has 14 residues. The CDR3 protein is CASSETGGNSPLHF. The CDR3 region has the DNA TGCGCCAGCAGTGAGACGGGGGGGAATTCACCCCTCCACTTT.

V and J are TRBV5-5 and TRBJ1-1, with 7 bases lining up with TRBD1. This CDR3 is built from 14 residues. V lost 3 bases to trimming and J lost 2 bases; unmatched junction nucleotides: 4. Germline CDR1 SGHKS, CDR2 YYEKEE (reference sequence). CDR3 in DNA: TGTGCCAGCAGCTGGGGACAGCAAAACACTGAAGCTTTCTTT. As protein: CASSWGQQNTEAFF.

The chain carries TRBV13 and TRBJ2-1; 9 bases align to TRBD2. The germline V gene has CDR1 PRHDT and CDR2 FYEKMQ (reference sequence). Trimming cost V 5 bases and J 4 bases; bases outside gene matches: 3. CDR3 length: 14 amino acids. The CDR3 DNA sequence: TGTGCCAGCAGCCTAGCGGGGAAATACAATGAGCAGTTCTTC. This translates into CASSLAGKYNEQFF.

The chain employs TRBV6-1 and TRBJ2-7, with 9 bases matching TRBD1. Germline assignment: CDR1 MNHNS and CDR2 SASEGT. J lost 3 bases, V lost 4 bases, and 10 bases had no gene match. There are 16 residues in the CDR3. The CDR3 DNA sequence: TGTGCCAGCAGTGGCCGGGTCGGACAGGGGAGCTACGAGCAGTACTTC. Translated: CASSGRVGQGSYEQYF.